This T cell receptor beta chain is from a study of T-cell reconstitution after alpha-beta-depleted transplantation in children. Preparing the TCRbeta library involved the use of unique molecular identifiers. MiXCR was run by TCRdb on the PCR reads, yielding one entry per CDR3 protein. The data show 250,000 to 300,000 distinct CDR3 sequences, about 10% seen once. This clonotype was seen more than once but under ten times. Trimming removed 7 bases from V and 5 bases from J, with 14 bases in between. CDR1 is LNHDA and CDR2 is SQIVND in the germline V gene (reference sequence). The length of the CDR3 is 13 residues.

The source was PBMCs from the stem cell graft donor, collected from the stem cell graft. J is TRBJ1-1 and V is TRBV19; D is undetermined. The receptor was isolated from a human donor who donated a stem cell graft to a child with SCID. The CDR3 sequence is CASTREERTEAFF. The CDR3 DNA follows: TGTGCCAGTACCCGGGAGGAACGGACTGAAGCTTTCTTT.